These 29 T cell receptor beta chains share one sample of origin, sequenced in a study of blood T cells in healthy people across ages. Primed by a sample-barcoded 5' primer and a J-beta primer mix, a second PCR proceeded for roughly 7 to 12 cycles. TCRdb used MiXCR to reprocess the 5' RACE reads, holding one entry per CDR3 protein. The sample lists about 1.8 million distinct CDR3 sequences, around 50% seen once, with 2.1% in the top ten. The sequenced sample was blood. The origin of the receptors is a woman between 40 and 55 years old in good health.

This clonotype was seen a handful of times. V and J are TRBV20-1 and TRBJ1-1; no definite D call. This CDR3 is 12 amino acids long. CDR1 and CDR2 (germline): DFQATT, SNEGSKA (reference sequence). The V end lost 2 bases, the J end lost 11 bases, and 15 bases lay between the germline ends. In nucleotides, the CDR3 is TGCAGTGCTAGATCGGATCGCACAGAGGCTTTCTTT. This codes for CSARSDRTEAFF.

The chain's CDR3 is CASSEFSGVQNIQYF. The CDR3 DNA reads TGTGCCAGCAGTGAATTTTCAGGGGTCCAAAACATTCAGTACTTC. The V and J genes are TRBV2 and TRBJ2-4; D is perhaps TRBD1 (6 bases). Germline V gene sequence: CDR1 SNHLY, CDR2 FYNNEI. CDR3 length equals 15 residues. V lost 2 bases to trimming and J lost 5 bases, with 13 bases between them.

A few counts support this clonotype. The genes are TRBV3-1 and TRBJ2-4; TRBD2 is a possible D gene (6 bases). CDR3 length: 12 residues. Per germline, CDR1 LGHDT and CDR2 YNNKEL (reference sequence). Trimming cost V 1 base and J 13 bases, with 11 bases left between them. Written as DNA, the CDR3 is TGTGCCAGCAGCCAAGGGGGGGTACGGCAGTACTTC. Translating gives CASSQGGVRQYF.

Remarks on this clonotype: This clone may be a read error of a much larger clone one base away. V usage is TRBV6-2 or TRBV6-3 and J usage is TRBJ2-1; the D call may be TRBD1 or TRBD2 (6 bases each). From germline, CDR1 is MNHEY and CDR2 SVGEGT. The CDR3 is made up of 12 amino acids. Between the trimmed V and J ends, which lost 6 bases and 10 bases, there was a span of 13 bases. The CDR3 region is CASRYGGGEQFF. As DNA, the CDR3 is TGTGCCAGCAGGTACGGGGGCGGGGAGCAGTTCTTC.

V and J are TRBV13 and TRBJ2-5; 11 bases are shared with TRBD2. The V and J ends lost 5 bases and 4 bases, in that order; junction bases with no gene match: 12. CDR1 PRHDT and CDR2 FYEKMQ come from the germline V gene (reference sequence). This CDR3 has 17 residues. The CDR3 bases are TGTGCCAGCAGCGGGGATAGCGGGGGGGCCGCTGGAGAGACCCAGTACTTC. It translates to CASSGDSGGAAGETQYF. The full variable domain, with the rest looked up from reference TRBV13 and TRBJ2-5, is AAGVIQSPRHLIKEKRETATLKCYPIPRHDTVYWYQQGPGQDPQFLISFYEKMQSDKGSIPDRFSAQQFSDYHSELNMSSLELGDSALYFCASSGDSGGAAGETQYFGPGTRLLVL.

The chain uses TRBV21-1 and TRBJ2-4; TRBD1 is taken as the D call from the table, unchecked against the DNA. TRBV21-1 is noted as a pseudogene. The CDR3 is 20 residues long. CDR3 region: CASSSTNRDRACVAKNIQYF. The CDR3 coding sequence is TGTGCCAGCAGCTCTACGAACCGGGACAGGGCTTGTGTTGCCAAAAACATTCAGTACTTC.

CDR3 bases: TGTGCCAGCAGCATAGGGACCCTCGGAAGCGGGGAGCTGTTTTTT. Translation: CASSIGTLGSGELFF. The chain recombines TRBV9 with TRBJ2-2, with D perhaps being TRBD1 or TRBD2 (5 bases each). Trimming cost V 4 bases and J 7 bases, with 17 bases left between them. The germline gives CDR1 SGDLS, CDR2 YYNGEE. The CDR3 length is 15 residues. Looking up the rest from reference TRBV9 and TRBJ2-2 gives the full variable domain: DSGVTQTPKHLITATGQRVTLRCSPRSGDLSVYWYQQSLDQGLQFLIQYYNGEERAKGNILERFSAQQFPDLHSELNLSSLELGDSALYFCASSIGTLGSGELFFGEGSRLTVL.

The chain joins TRBV4-1 to TRBJ2-5; 8 bases are a match to TRBD2. Germline V gives CDR1 MGHRA, CDR2 YSYEKL. With V trimmed by 0 bases and J by 5 bases, 5 bases remained unmatched. CDR3 length: 15 amino acids. The CDR3 here is CASSQDSGLGETQYF. CDR3 DNA: TGCGCCAGCAGCCAAGATTCGGGACTAGGGGAGACCCAGTACTTC.

The rearrangement joins TRBV6-1 to TRBJ2-1; 10 bases align to TRBD1. Trimming cost V 1 base and J 15 bases; bases outside gene matches: 6. The CDR3 extends over 13 amino acids. CDR1 is MNHNS, CDR2 SASEGT, per germline. The CDR3 DNA is TGTGCCAGCAGTGAAGAGCAGGGGGACAGGGGGTTCTTC. Its translation: CASSEEQGDRGFF.

The rearrangement uses TRBV28 and TRBJ1-1, with TRBD1 as a possible D gene (5 bases). CDR3 size: 16 residues. Germline V gene lookup returns CDR1 MDHEN and CDR2 SYDVKM. V lost 3 bases, J lost 3 bases, and 17 bases lay in between. CDR3 amino acids: CASSLNPGRLDTEAFF. The CDR3 bases are TGTGCCAGCAGTTTGAATCCAGGGAGGTTGGACACTGAAGCTTTCTTT.

The sample holds a few counts of this clonotype. The V gene is TRBV10-3, the J gene TRBJ2-1; 7 bases agree with TRBD1. Germline V gene lookup returns CDR1 ENHRY and CDR2 SYGVKD. The CDR3 consists of 16 residues. V lost 3 bases to trimming and J lost 5 bases; unmatched junction nucleotides: 10. CDR3 region: CAISDSTGVRDNEQFF. For the CDR3, the DNA is TGTGCCATCAGTGACTCAACAGGGGTTAGAGACAATGAGCAGTTCTTC.

This clonotype was seen more than once but under ten times. The V call is TRBV12-3 or TRBV12-4, the J call TRBJ2-4; 9 bases match TRBD1. The CDR3 loop spans 16 amino acids. V shed 3 bases and J 4 bases; nucleotides not matched to a gene: 7. CDR3 protein: CASSFLRDRAKNIQYF. CDR3 coding DNA: TGTGCCAGCAGTTTCCTCCGGGACAGGGCAAAAAACATTCAGTACTTC.

The rearrangement links TRBV6-2 or TRBV6-3 to TRBJ2-1, with TRBD2 matching over 13 bases. CDR3 length: 14 amino acids. CDR1 and CDR2 (germline): MNHEY, SVGEGT. V lost 8 bases and J lost 13; bases outside the gene matches: 11. CDR3 DNA sequence: TGTGCCAGCGGACGACTAGCGGGGGGTTCCGATCAGTTCTTC. It specifies CASGRLAGGSDQFF.

As concerns this clonotype: The junction departs from the called germline gene at one end, perhaps through a read error. The J gene is TRBJ1-5, the V gene TRBV28; 9 bases are a match to TRBD1. The CDR3 has 15 amino acids. Germline V gives CDR1 MDHEN, CDR2 SYDVKM. The CDR3 protein is CTSSRTGASNQPQHF. The CDR3, as DNA: TGTACCAGCAGTAGGACAGGGGCTAGCAATCAGCCCCAGCATTTT.

The V gene is TRBV4-1, the J gene TRBJ1-2; 9 bases agree with TRBD1. The CDR3 is made up of 15 amino acids. Germline V gene lookup returns CDR1 MGHRA and CDR2 YSYEKL. V shed 0 bases and J 5 bases; nucleotides not matched to a gene: 4. The CDR3, as DNA: TGCGCCAGCAGCCAAGACGAGACAGGGGGGTATGGCTACACCTTC. Protein sequence: CASSQDETGGYGYTF.

This clonotype came up a few times. J is TRBJ2-7 and V is TRBV6-6; TRBD1 matches 9 bases. This CDR3 region has 14 residues. Germline CDR1 reads MNHNY; CDR2 reads SVGAGI (reference sequence). V lost 4 bases and J lost 5; bases outside the gene matches: 6. The CDR3 loop reads CASSSGQGHHEQYF. The CDR3 DNA sequence: TGTGCCAGCAGTTCGGGACAGGGTCACCACGAGCAGTACTTC.

The chain uses TRBV6-5 and TRBJ2-5; the match to TRBD1 covers 8 bases. Germline CDR1 is MNHEY and CDR2 is SVGAGI. Trimming took 9 bases from V and 1 from J; bases not matched to a gene: 10. The CDR3 consists of 15 residues. This CDR3 reads CASWGAGQGQETQYF. In DNA form, the CDR3 reads TGTGCCAGTTGGGGGGCAGGACAGGGCCAAGAGACCCAGTACTTC.

The J gene is TRBJ1-2, the V gene TRBV10-3; D remains ambiguous. The germline gives CDR1 ENHRY, CDR2 SYGVKD. Between the trimmed V and J ends, which lost 2 bases and 8 bases, there was a span of 12 bases. This CDR3 contains 13 residues. The CDR3 spells CAISERGMGGYTF. CDR3 coding DNA: TGTGCCATCAGTGAGCGTGGGATGGGCGGCTACACCTTC.

The chain combines TRBV5-6 with TRBJ2-5; 8 bases fit TRBD2. The CDR3 consists of 14 residues. Germline CDR1 and CDR2: SGHDT and YYEEEE. The trim removed 6 bases at V and 11 bases at J, leaving 15 bases unmatched. The CDR3 reads CASKNGGAYNEQYF. The CDR3 DNA reads as TGTGCCAGCAAAAACGGGGGGGCCTACAATGAGCAGTACTTC. Full variable domain (rest looked up from reference TRBV5-6 and TRBJ2-5): DAGVTQSPTHLIKTRGQQVTLRCSPKSGHDTVSWYQQALGQGPQFIFQYYEEEERQRGNFPDRFSGHQFPNYSSELNVNALLLGDSALYLCASKNGGAYNEQYFGPGTRLLVL.

The count of this clonotype is one. The chain combines TRBV27 with TRBJ2-1; D is unresolved. Germline values: CDR1 MNHEY, CDR2 SMNVEV (reference sequence). The V gene lost 6 bases and the J gene lost 6 bases, with 18 bases spanning the gap. The CDR3 contains 15 residues. CDR3 coding DNA: TGTGCCAGCAGCCGTGGCAGTTCGCAGACCAATGAGCAGTTCTTC. It translates to CASSRGSSQTNEQFF.

This chain uses TRBV28 with TRBJ2-5; 7 bases agree with TRBD2. The CDR3 contains 14 residues. J was trimmed by 4 bases and V by 5 bases; bases with no gene match: 7. The germline CDR1 and CDR2 sequences are MDHEN and SYDVKM. This CDR3 is CASSPKTSRETQYF. DNA of the CDR3: TGTGCCAGCAGTCCCAAGACTAGCAGAGAGACCCAGTACTTC.

V gene TRBV20-1 combines with J gene TRBJ1-2, with 10 bases fitting TRBD1. V dropped 4 bases and J dropped 7; count of bases not matched to a gene: 12. The CDR3 covers 15 residues. Looked up from germline, CDR1 is DFQATT and CDR2 is SNEGSKA (reference sequence). CDR3 coding DNA: TGCAGTGCTACGACGGGGGACAGGGGATCGGGTGGCTACACCTTC. This sequence encodes CSATTGDRGSGGYTF.

This clonotype was found a few times. The chain joins TRBV7-2 to TRBJ2-5, with 11 bases that match TRBD2. Germline assignment: CDR1 SGHTA and CDR2 FQGNSA. The CDR3 covers 15 residues. V lost 6 bases and J lost 2; bases outside the gene matches: 5. The CDR3 loop reads CASRKGLAAQETQYF. The CDR3 DNA is TGTGCCAGCAGAAAGGGACTAGCGGCACAAGAGACCCAGTACTTC.

The rearrangement uses TRBV25-1 and TRBJ1-2; D not resolved. The germline gives CDR1 MGHDK, CDR2 SYGVNS. V was cut by 3 bases and J by 3 bases, with 11 bases left in between. The CDR3 consists of 14 residues. In nucleotides, the CDR3 is TGTGCCAGCAGTGATGTAGGACGGTACTATGGCTACACCTTC. Amino acids: CASSDVGRYYGYTF.

The chain uses TRBV13 and TRBJ1-6; 10 bases are shared with TRBD1. The V and J ends lost 5 bases and 6 bases, in that order; junction bases with no gene match: 4. Germline CDR1 reads PRHDT; CDR2 reads FYEKMQ (reference sequence). This CDR3 has 15 amino acids. CDR3 amino acids: CASSGTGESNSPLHF. The CDR3 DNA reads TGTGCCAGCAGCGGGACAGGGGAGTCTAATTCACCCCTCCACTTT.

The rearrangement joins TRBV6-6 to TRBJ1-1, with a possible D match to TRBD1 (5 bases). The CDR3 covers 12 residues. The V and J ends lost 0 bases and 10 bases respectively, with 9 bases between them. Germline CDR1 and CDR2: MNHNY and SVGAGI (reference sequence). The CDR3, as DNA: TGTGCCAGCAGTTACTCGAGCGGGGGAGCTTTCTTT. Amino acid sequence: CASSYSSGGAFF.

Remarks on this clonotype: This could be a read error, since a much larger clone is one nucleotide away. The gene calls are TRBV7-2 and TRBJ1-6, with TRBD1 identical over 7 bases. J was trimmed by 8 bases and V by 9 bases; bases with no gene match: 7. CDR3 length: 13 residues. The germline CDR1 and CDR2 sequences are SGHTA and FQGNSA. The CDR3 sequence: CASQGGIHSPLHF. The CDR3 DNA reads TGTGCCAGTCAGGGGGGCATCCATTCACCCCTCCACTTT.

In this sample, this clonotype turned up a few times. The chain combines TRBV27 with TRBJ2-7, with 7 bases that match TRBD1. The CDR3 has 17 amino acids. Germline assignment: CDR1 MNHEY and CDR2 SMNVEV (reference sequence). V gave up 0 bases and J gave up 0 bases; unmatched junction bases: 8. CDR3 region: CASSLSVGDRLSYEQYF. CDR3 nucleotides: TGTGCCAGCAGTTTATCGGTAGGGGACAGACTCTCCTACGAGCAGTACTTC.

The J gene is TRBJ2-7, the V gene TRBV18; the match to TRBD2 covers 11 bases. This CDR3 region has 17 residues. With 1 base clipped from V and 3 bases from J, the junction kept 8 bases outside the gene matches. CDR1 is KGHSH and CDR2 is LQKENI in the germline V gene. The CDR3: CASSPQSLAGGNYEQYF. The DNA of the CDR3 is TGTGCCAGCTCACCACAGTCCCTAGCGGGGGGTAACTACGAGCAGTACTTC.